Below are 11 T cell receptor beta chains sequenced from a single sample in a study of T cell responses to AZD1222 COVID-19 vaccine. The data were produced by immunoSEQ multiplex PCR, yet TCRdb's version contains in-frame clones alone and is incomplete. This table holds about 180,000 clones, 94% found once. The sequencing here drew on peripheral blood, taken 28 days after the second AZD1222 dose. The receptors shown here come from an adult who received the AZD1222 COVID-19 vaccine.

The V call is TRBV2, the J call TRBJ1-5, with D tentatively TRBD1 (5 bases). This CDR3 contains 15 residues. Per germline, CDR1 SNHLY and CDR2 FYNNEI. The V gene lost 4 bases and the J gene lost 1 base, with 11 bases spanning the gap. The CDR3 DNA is TGTGCCAGCAGTGCTATGTGGACAAGCAATCAGCCCCAGCATTTT. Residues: CASSAMWTSNQPQHF.

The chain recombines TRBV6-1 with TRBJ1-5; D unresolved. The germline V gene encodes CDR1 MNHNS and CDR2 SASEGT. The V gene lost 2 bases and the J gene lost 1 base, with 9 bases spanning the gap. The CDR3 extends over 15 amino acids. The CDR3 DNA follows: TGTGCCAGCAGTGAATTGTCTGGGAGCAATCAGCCCCAGCATTTT. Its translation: CASSELSGSNQPQHF.

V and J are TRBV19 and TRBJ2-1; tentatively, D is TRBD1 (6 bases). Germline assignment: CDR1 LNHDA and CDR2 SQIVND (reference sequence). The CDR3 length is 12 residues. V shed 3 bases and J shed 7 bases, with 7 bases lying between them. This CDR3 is CASSMRGNEQFF. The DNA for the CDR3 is TGTGCCAGTAGTATGAGGGGGAATGAGCAGTTCTTC.

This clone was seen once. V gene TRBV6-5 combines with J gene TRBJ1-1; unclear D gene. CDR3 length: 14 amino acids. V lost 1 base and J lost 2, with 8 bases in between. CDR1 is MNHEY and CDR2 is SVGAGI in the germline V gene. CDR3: CASSYLQDNTEAFF. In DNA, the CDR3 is TGTGCCAGCAGTTACTTGCAGGACAACACTGAAGCTTTCTTT.

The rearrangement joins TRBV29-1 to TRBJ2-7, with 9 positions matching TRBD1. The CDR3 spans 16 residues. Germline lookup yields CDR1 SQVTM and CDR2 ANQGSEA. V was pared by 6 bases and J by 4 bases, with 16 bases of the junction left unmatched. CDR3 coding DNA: TGCAGCGTCATCACAGGGGGCGCAGATTTGGATTACGAGCAGTACTTC. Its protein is CSVITGGADLDYEQYF.

Here the CDR3 reads CASSIDQDRSAGELFF. The CDR3 coding sequence is TGTGCCAGTAGTATAGATCAGGACAGGTCAGCCGGGGAGCTGTTTTTT. V gene TRBV19 combines with J gene TRBJ2-2, with 7 bases aligning to TRBD1. CDR1 is LNHDA, CDR2 SQIVND, per germline (reference sequence). V dropped 0 bases and J dropped 6; count of bases not matched to a gene: 7. The CDR3 extends over 16 amino acids.

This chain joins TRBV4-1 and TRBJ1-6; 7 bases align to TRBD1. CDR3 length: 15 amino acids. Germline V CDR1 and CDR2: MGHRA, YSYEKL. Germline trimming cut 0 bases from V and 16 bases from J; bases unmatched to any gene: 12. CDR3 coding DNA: TGCGCCAGCAGCCAAGATCAGGGGGGTGGACGACTTCTCCACTTT. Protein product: CASSQDQGGGRLLHF.

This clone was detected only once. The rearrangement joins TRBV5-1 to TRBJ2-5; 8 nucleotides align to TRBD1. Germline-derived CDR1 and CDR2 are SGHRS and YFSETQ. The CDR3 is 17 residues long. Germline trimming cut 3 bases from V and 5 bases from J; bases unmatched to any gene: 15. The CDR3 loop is CASSSTRTGSGVETQYF. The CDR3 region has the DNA TGCGCCAGCAGCTCCACCCGGACAGGGTCAGGAGTGGAGACCCAGTACTTC.

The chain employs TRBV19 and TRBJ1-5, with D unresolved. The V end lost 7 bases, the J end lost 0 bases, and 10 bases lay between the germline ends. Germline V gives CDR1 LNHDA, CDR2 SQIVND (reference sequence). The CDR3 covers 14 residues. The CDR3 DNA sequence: TGTGCCAGTACCCTACAGTCTAGCAATCAGCCCCAGCATTTT. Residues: CASTLQSSNQPQHF.

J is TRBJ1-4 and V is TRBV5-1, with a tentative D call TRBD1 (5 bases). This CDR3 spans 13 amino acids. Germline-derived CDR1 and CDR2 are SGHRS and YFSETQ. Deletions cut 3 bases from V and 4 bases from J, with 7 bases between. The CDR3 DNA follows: TGCGCCAGCAGCTGGGGCCTTAATGAAAAACTGTTTTTT. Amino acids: CASSWGLNEKLFF.

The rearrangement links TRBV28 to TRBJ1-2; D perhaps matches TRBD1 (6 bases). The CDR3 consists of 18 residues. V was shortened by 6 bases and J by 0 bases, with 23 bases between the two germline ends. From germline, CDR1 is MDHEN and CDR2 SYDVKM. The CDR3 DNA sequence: TGTGCCAGCAGCCGAAGATTTAACAGGGACATAGCTAACTATGGCTACACCTTC. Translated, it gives CASSRRFNRDIANYGYTF.